This T cell receptor (beta chain) was captured in a study of blood T cell repertoires in COVID-19. The wider study: The United States, Italy and Spain were the sources of the acute and convalescent COVID-19 samples.

Germline-derived CDR1 and CDR2 are SGHVS and FQNEAQ. J was trimmed by 3 bases and V by 0 bases; bases with no gene match: 3. The CDR3 totals 15 residues. Individuals drawn from 24 US areas were about 18 to 90 years old. Before they entered the study, exposed participants had met a COVID-19 case within 2 weeks. Methods used by the authors: Reference gene primer amplification gave estimated nucleated cell counts. Data came from immunoSEQ multiplex PCR; TCRdb stores just in-frame clones and leaves some out. That table furnishes V, J and clone size, whereas the DNA furnished D and trimming. The sample gives about 350,000 clones, almost 90% of which show up once; 1% is in the top ten.

This TCR was recovered from a woman aged 25 to 39 who had been exposed to COVID-19. V usage is TRBV7-8 and J usage is TRBJ1-2; TRBD1 aligns across 8 bases. The sequencing input was PBMCs or T cells enriched from blood (not recorded which). For the CDR3, the DNA is TGTGCCAGCAGCTTAGCATGGGACAGGTACTATGGCTACACCTTC. Amino acids: CASSLAWDRYYGYTF.